This TCR beta chain was recorded in a study of blood T cell repertoires in COVID-19. Study summary: Recovered status in Cohort 3 required two negative PCRs, clearance, or symptom resolution. Both acute and convalescent COVID-19 samples were obtained from the United States, Italy and Spain.

This CDR3 is 15 amino acids long. From germline, CDR1 is LNHDA and CDR2 SQIVND (reference sequence). Trimming stripped 6 bases from V and 1 base from J, with 15 bases between. Original processing notes: Estimated nucleated cell counts came from reference gene primer amplification. Only in-frame clones appear in the TCRdb table, and some are missing; sequencing was by immunoSEQ multiplex PCR. For V, J and clone size, that table is used; D and trimming come from the DNA. The profile shows a few hundred thousand clones, around 87% of them singletons. This receptor was obtained from a man younger than 45 in a cohort exposed to, infected with or recovered from COVID-19 (not recorded which). The V call is TRBV19, the J call TRBJ1-1; possible D gene TRBD1, 6 bases. Input material: PBMCs or T cells enriched from blood (not recorded which). The CDR3 DNA sequence: TGTGCCAGTAGCGAAGAGGGGGGGCCGAACACTGAAGCTTTCTTT. This translates into CASSEEGGPNTEAFF.